This TCR beta chain originates from a study of cytomegalovirus exposure and HLA in healthy donors. Turning to the study itself: There were 300 to 400 genotyped donors. Of these, roughly 86% fell in the genetic ancestry cluster associated with self-reported Caucasian donors.

PCR employed 60 Vbeta and 13 Jbeta primers. Libraries were prepared by immunoSEQ multiplex PCR; TCRdb keeps only in-frame clonotypes and omits some of them. Here the sample spans about 140,000 clones, roughly three fifths being singletons. V was cut by 4 bases and J by 4 bases, with 17 bases left in between. CDR1 is SQVTM and CDR2 is ANQGSEA in the germline V gene. The CDR3 length is 14 residues. On this clone itself: Its antigen is not known.

Study-wide findings and caveats: Per a prior analysis, the majority of TCR beta V segments were productive roughly 87% or roughly 30% of the time.

Sequencing input: PBMCs. This clonotype was obtained from a male donor in good health and CMV-seronegative. This chain links TRBV29-1 with TRBJ2-7, with D possibly TRBD1 on 6 matching bases. CDR3: CSVGSAGDTYEQYF. The CDR3 DNA follows: TGCAGCGTTGGCTCGGCAGGGGATACTTACGAGCAGTACTTC.